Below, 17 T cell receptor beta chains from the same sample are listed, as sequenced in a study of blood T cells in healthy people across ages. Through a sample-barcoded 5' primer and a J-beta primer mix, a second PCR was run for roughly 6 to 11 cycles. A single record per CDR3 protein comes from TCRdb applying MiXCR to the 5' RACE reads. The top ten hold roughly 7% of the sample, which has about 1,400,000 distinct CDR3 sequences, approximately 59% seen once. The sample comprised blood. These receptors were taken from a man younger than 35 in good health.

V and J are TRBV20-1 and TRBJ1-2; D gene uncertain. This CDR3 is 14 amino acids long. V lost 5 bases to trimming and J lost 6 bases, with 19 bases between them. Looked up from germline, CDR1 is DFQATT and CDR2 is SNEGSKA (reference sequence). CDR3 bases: TGCAGTGCTCCCTCAGGAGTCGGAGCTGATGGCTACACCTTC. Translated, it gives CSAPSGVGADGYTF.

The CDR3 nucleotides are TGCAGTGCTAGAGATGCCGGACAGGGAGGGAAATCCTACGAGCAGTACTTC. It specifies CSARDAGQGGKSYEQYF. The chain uses TRBV20-1 and TRBJ2-7, with D possibly matching TRBD1 (8 bases). The CDR3 covers 17 residues. CDR1 is DFQATT, CDR2 SNEGSKA, per germline (reference sequence). The V end lost 0 bases, the J end lost 1 base, and 19 bases lay between the germline ends.

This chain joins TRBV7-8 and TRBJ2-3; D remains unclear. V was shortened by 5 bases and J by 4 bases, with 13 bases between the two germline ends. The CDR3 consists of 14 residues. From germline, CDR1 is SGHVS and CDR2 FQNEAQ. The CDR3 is CASSHPLDPDTQYF. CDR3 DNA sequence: TGTGCCAGCAGCCACCCTCTAGATCCAGATACGCAGTATTTT.

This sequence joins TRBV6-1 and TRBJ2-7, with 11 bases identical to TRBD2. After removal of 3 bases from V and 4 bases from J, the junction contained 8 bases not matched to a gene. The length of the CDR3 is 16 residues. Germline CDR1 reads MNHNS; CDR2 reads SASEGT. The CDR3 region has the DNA TGTGCCAGCAGTGAGTGGCTAGCGGGGGGCGCGTACGAGCAGTACTTC. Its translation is CASSEWLAGGAYEQYF.

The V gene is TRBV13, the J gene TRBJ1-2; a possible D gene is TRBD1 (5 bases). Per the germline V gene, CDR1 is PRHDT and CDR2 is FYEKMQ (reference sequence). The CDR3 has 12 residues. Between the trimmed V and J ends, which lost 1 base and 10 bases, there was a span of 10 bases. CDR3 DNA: TGTGCCAGCAGCTTAGTAAGGGGAGTCTACACCTTC. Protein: CASSLVRGVYTF.

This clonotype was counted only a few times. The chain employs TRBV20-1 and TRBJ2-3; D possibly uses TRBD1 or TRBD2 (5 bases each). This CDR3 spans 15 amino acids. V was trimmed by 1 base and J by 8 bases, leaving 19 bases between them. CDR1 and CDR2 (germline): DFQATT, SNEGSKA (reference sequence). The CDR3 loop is CSARGDATTRVTQYF. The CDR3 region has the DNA TGCAGTGCTAGAGGGGACGCCACAACACGGGTTACGCAGTATTTT.

The DNA for the CDR3 is TGCGCCAGCAGTCCGACGCAGACTCTCTATGGCTACACCTTC. Protein product: CASSPTQTLYGYTF. The J gene is TRBJ1-2, the V gene TRBV5-1; D unresolved. From germline, CDR1 is SGHRS and CDR2 YFSETQ. V was pared by 5 bases and J by 4 bases, with 15 bases between. The CDR3 runs 14 residues.

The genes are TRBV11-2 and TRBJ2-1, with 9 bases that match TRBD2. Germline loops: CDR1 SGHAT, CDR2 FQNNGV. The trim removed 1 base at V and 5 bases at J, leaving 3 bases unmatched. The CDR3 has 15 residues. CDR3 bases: TGTGCCAGCAGCTTAGCTAGCGGGGCGAACAATGAGCAGTTCTTC. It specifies CASSLASGANNEQFF.

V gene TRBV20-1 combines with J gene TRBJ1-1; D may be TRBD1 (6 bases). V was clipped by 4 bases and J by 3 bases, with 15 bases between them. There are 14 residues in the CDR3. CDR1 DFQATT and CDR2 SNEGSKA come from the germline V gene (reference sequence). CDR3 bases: TGCAGTGCTAAAACACCGGGACACCACACTGAAGCTTTCTTT. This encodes CSAKTPGHHTEAFF.

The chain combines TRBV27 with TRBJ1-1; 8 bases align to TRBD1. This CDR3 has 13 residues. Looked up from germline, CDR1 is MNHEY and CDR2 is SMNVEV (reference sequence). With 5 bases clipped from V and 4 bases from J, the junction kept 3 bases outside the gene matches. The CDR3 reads CASSIGQGTEAFF. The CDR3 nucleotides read TGTGCCAGCAGTATTGGACAGGGCACTGAAGCTTTCTTT.

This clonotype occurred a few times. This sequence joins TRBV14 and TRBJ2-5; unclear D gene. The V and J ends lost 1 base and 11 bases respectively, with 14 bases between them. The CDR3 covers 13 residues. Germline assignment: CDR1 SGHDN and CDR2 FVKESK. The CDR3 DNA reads TGTGCCAGCAGCCAAGGGCGGTACAATGAGCAGTACTTC. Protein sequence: CASSQGRYNEQYF. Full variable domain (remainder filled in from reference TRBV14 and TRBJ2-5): EAGVTQFPSHSVIEKGQTVTLRCDPISGHDNLYWYRRVMGKEIKFLLHFVKESKQDESGMPNNRFLAERTGGTYSTLKVQPAELEDSGVYFCASSQGRYNEQYFGPGTRLLVL.

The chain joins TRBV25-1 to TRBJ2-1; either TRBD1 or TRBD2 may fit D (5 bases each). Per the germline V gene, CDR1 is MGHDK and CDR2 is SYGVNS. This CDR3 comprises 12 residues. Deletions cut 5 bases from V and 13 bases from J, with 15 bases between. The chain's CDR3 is CASSSREGTQFF. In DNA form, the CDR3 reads TGTGCCAGCAGTAGTCGAGAAGGGACCCAGTTCTTC.

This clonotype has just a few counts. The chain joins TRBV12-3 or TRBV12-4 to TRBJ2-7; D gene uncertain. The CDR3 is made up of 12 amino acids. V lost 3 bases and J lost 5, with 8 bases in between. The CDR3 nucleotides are TGTGCCAGCAGTTTCCGGTTTCACGAGCAGTACTTC. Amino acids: CASSFRFHEQYF.

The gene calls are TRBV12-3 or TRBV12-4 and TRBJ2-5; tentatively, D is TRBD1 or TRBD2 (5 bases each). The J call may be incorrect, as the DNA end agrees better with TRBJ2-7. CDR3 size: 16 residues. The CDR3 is CASSLVSGQRNHEQYF. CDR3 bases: TGTGCCAGCAGTTTGGTATCGGGGCAAAGGAATCACGAGCAGTACTTC.

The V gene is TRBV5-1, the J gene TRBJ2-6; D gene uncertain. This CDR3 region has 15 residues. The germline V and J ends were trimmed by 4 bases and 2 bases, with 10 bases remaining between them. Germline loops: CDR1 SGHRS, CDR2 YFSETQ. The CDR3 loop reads CASSLTVTGANVLTF. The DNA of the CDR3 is TGCGCCAGCAGCCTCACAGTAACTGGGGCCAACGTCCTGACTTTC.

This CDR3 is CTSDRQGASGANNKQFF. The CDR3 DNA is TGTACCAGCGACCGACAGGGGGCTAGCGGGGCTAACAATAAGCAGTTCTTC. This chain joins TRBV21-1 and TRBJ2-1; the table's D gene call, TRBD1, was not cross checked with the DNA. TRBV21-1 is flagged as a pseudogene. The CDR3 covers 17 residues.

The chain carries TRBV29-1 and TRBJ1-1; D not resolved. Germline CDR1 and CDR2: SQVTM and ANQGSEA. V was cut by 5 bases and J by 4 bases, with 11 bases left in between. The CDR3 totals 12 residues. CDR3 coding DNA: TGCAGCGTTACATTCATGAGCACTGAAGCTTTCTTT. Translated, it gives CSVTFMSTEAFF.